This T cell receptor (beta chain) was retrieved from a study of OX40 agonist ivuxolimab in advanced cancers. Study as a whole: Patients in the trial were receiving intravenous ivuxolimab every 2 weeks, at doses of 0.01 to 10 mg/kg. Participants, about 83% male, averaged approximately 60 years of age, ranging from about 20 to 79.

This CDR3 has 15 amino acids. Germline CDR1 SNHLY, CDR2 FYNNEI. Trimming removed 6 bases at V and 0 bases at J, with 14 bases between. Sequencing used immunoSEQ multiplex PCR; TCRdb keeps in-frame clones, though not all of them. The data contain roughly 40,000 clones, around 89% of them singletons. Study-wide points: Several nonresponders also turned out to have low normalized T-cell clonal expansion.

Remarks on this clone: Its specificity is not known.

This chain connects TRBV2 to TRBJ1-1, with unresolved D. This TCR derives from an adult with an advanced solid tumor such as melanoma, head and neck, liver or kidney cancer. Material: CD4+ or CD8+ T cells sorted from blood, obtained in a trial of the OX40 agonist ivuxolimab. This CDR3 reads CASSRWTEMNTEAFF. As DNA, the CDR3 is TGTGCCAGCAGCCGATGGACTGAAATGAACACTGAAGCTTTCTTT.